This is a list of T cell receptor beta chains from one sample in a study of early stage breast cancer tumors. Assay: immunoSEQ multiplex PCR; the TCRdb copy retains only in-frame clones and omits some. The sample shows 9,000 to 13,000 clones, over 70% of them seen only once. The specimen was breast tumor tissue. The receptor source for this set is a person aged 65-85 years with breast cancer. CDR3s include the opening cysteine and the closing phenylalanine or tryptophan. The order of the fields is V gene, clone size, J gene, D gene, CDR3 protein, CDR3 DNA. The D gene is left open where the match is weak. The size entry is marked missing in some rows and otherwise reads once, few, many or a size class.

>TRBV14|NA|TRBJ1-1|NA
CASSQDRSTTEAFF
TGTGCCAGCAGCCAAGATAGGAGTACCACTGAAGCTTTCTTT
>TRBV30|NA|TRBJ1-2|NA
CAWNTAGTYFLYGYTF
TGTGCCTGGAACACTGCCGGGACATATTTTCTTTATGGCTACACCTTC
>TRBV4-3|NA|TRBJ2-6|TRBD1
CASSPAGGSGANVLTF
TGCGCCAGCAGCCCAGCAGGGGGCTCTGGGGCCAACGTCCTGACTTTC
>TRBV2|once|TRBJ2-2|TRBD1
CASNQDRGSGELFF
TGTGCCAGCAATCAAGACAGGGGGTCCGGGGAGCTGTTTTTT
>TRBV13|NA|TRBJ1-3|NA
CASSLGQWGNTIYF
TGTGCCAGCAGCTTAGGCCAGTGGGGAAACACCATATATTTT
>TRBV18|NA|TRBJ2-5|NA
CASSPAGSETQYF
TGTGCCAGCTCACCTGCCGGTAGTGAGACCCAGTACTTC
>TRBV5-1|once|TRBJ2-3|TRBD1
CASSPPGTGAGDTQYF
TGCGCCAGCAGCCCACCCGGGACAGGGGCTGGGGATACGCAGTATTTT
>TRBV9|NA|TRBJ1-1|TRBD1
CASSEKGEQGARTQGTEAFF
TGTGCCAGCAGCGAAAAAGGCGAGCAGGGGGCGAGAACCCAGGGCACTGAAGCTTTCTTT
>TRBV27|NA|TRBJ1-5|NA
CASSLFQGKQPQHF
TGTGCCAGCAGTTTATTCCAGGGGAAACAGCCCCAGCATTTT
>TRBV7-9|NA|TRBJ2-5|NA
CATTFAPGETQYF
TGTGCCACCACCTTTGCACCCGGGGAGACCCAGTACTTC
>TRBV5-1|NA|TRBJ1-1|NA
CASSFQGNTEAFF
TGCGCCAGCAGCTTCCAGGGAAACACTGAAGCTTTCTTT
>TRBV10-3|NA|TRBJ1-3|NA
CAISLDNFGGNTIYF
TGTGCCATCAGTCTTGACAACTTTGGGGGAAACACCATATATTTT
>TRBV5-4|once|TRBJ1-2|NA
CASGRGTEINYGYTF
TGTGCCAGCGGGAGGGGCACAGAAATTAACTATGGCTACACCTTC
>TRBV28|NA|TRBJ1-1|NA
CASVASGVLGAFF
TGTGCCAGCGTCGCTTCAGGGGTCCTGGGAGCTTTCTTT
>TRBV10-2|NA|TRBJ1-2|NA
CASSESRQGYYGYTF
TGCGCCAGCAGCGAGAGTCGGCAGGGGTACTATGGCTACACCTTC
>TRBV6-1|NA|TRBJ2-7|NA
CASTRGWGNEQYF
TGTGCCAGCACCCGGGGGTGGGGCAACGAGCAGTACTTC
>TRBV6-6|hyperexpanded|TRBJ2-5|TRBD2
CASRNSGGSRGETQYF
TGTGCCAGCAGGAACTCAGGCGGGAGTAGGGGAGAGACCCAGTACTTC
>TRBV11-3|NA|TRBJ2-5|TRBD2
CASSSGLAGVGETQYF
TGTGCCAGCAGCAGCGGACTAGCGGGAGTTGGGGAGACCCAGTACTTC
>TRBV4-3|NA|TRBJ1-6|TRBD1
CASSLQGGDSPLHF
TGCGCCAGCAGCCTCCAGGGGGGCGATTCACCCCTCCACTTT
>TRBV10-3|once|TRBJ1-6|NA
CAIRTHHNSPLHF
TGTGCCATCAGAACTCACCATAATTCACCCCTCCACTTT
>TRBV7-2|NA|TRBJ1-5|NA
CASSPTPGRVNQPQHF
TGTGCCAGCAGCCCCACGCCCGGCAGGGTCAACCAGCCCCAGCATTTT
>TRBV9|few|TRBJ2-7|NA
CASSAGRAGAHEQYF
TGTGCCAGCAGCGCGGGGAGGGCAGGGGCCCACGAGCAGTACTTC
>TRBV30|NA|TRBJ2-3|NA
CAWGRREKDTQYF
TGTGCCTGGGGCCGGAGAGAGAAAGATACGCAGTATTTT
>TRBV4-2|NA|TRBJ1-2|TRBD1
CASSQERGGTGLYTF
TGTGCCAGCAGCCAAGAACGGGGTGGGACAGGACTTTACACCTTC
>TRBV19|few|TRBJ2-7|TRBD1
CATRTGGSYEQYF
TGTGCCACTCGGACAGGGGGCTCCTACGAGCAGTACTTC
>TRBV6-5|NA|TRBJ1-5|NA
CASRTARDQPQHF
TGTGCCAGCCGTACAGCCAGGGATCAGCCCCAGCATTTT
>TRBV9|few|TRBJ2-7|TRBD2
CASSEGLAGFYEQYF
TGTGCCAGCAGCGAGGGACTAGCGGGCTTCTACGAGCAGTACTTC
>TRBV7-2|NA|TRBJ1-5|NA
CASSLGGFNQPQHF
TGTGCCAGCAGCTTAGGGGGCTTTAATCAGCCCCAGCATTTT
>TRBV5-1|NA|TRBJ2-7|NA
CASSLDGGPSYEQYF
TGCGCCAGCAGCTTAGACGGAGGTCCTTCCTACGAGCAGTACTTC
>TRBV30|NA|TRBJ1-5|NA
CAWSSRGRVTGQPQHF
TGTGCCTGGAGTTCGAGAGGCAGGGTGACAGGTCAGCCCCAGCATTTT
>TRBV5-1|NA|TRBJ2-1|NA
CASSLVPGFVNEQFF
TGCGCCAGCAGCTTGGTTCCGGGGTTCGTAAATGAGCAGTTCTTC
>TRBV5-1|NA|TRBJ2-1|TRBD1
CASSSTGGSYNEQFF
TGCGCCAGCAGCTCGACAGGGGGCTCTTACAATGAGCAGTTCTTC
>TRBV6-6|NA|TRBJ1-4|NA
CATFSGEKLFF
TGTGCCACTTTCAGTGGTGAAAAACTGTTTTTT
>TRBV19|NA|TRBJ2-7|NA
CASSITGSVEQYF
TGTGCCAGTAGTATTACAGGGTCGGTCGAGCAGTACTTC
>TRBV29-1|NA|TRBJ2-7|NA
CSGVVGGAYEQYF
TGCAGCGGGGTTGTTGGGGGCGCCTACGAGCAGTACTTC
>TRBV29-1|NA|TRBJ2-1|NA
CSVSIGSAEQFF
TGCAGCGTTTCCATCGGGAGCGCTGAGCAGTTCTTC
>TRBV9|medium-sized|TRBJ1-4|NA
CASSATGDYYEKLFF
TGTGCCAGCAGCGCAACGGGGGATTATTATGAAAAACTGTTTTTT
>TRBV7-2|NA|TRBJ2-2|TRBD1
CASTGQGKTGELFF
TGTGCCAGCACAGGACAGGGGAAGACCGGGGAGCTGTTTTTT
>TRBV28|NA|TRBJ2-3|TRBD1
CASSFPDRLTDTQYF
TGTGCCAGCAGTTTTCCGGACAGGTTAACAGATACGCAGTATTTT
>TRBV7-8|medium-sized|TRBJ2-1|TRBD2
CASSPPASGSSYNEQFF
TGTGCCAGCAGCCCCCCCGCCAGCGGGAGCTCCTACAATGAGCAGTTCTTC
>TRBV5-1|NA|TRBJ2-2|TRBD1
CASSPSGQGGGTGELFF
TGCGCCAGCAGCCCCTCGGGACAGGGAGGAGGGACCGGGGAGCTGTTTTTT
>TRBV5-1|NA|TRBJ1-6|TRBD1
CASSLGQGNSPLHF
TGCGCCAGCAGCTTAGGACAGGGAAATTCACCCCTCCACTTT
>TRBV19|NA|TRBJ2-3|NA
CASTMSSGRRTSTDTQYF
TGTGCCAGTACCATGAGTAGCGGAAGACGAACTAGCACAGATACGCAGTATTTT
>TRBV7-9|NA|TRBJ2-1|TRBD1
CASSSDRGWNEQFF
TGTGCCAGCAGCTCGGACAGGGGTTGGAATGAGCAGTTCTTC
>TRBV7-2|NA|TRBJ2-1|NA
CASSSSGAYNEQFF
TGTGCCAGCAGCTCATCCGGGGCCTACAATGAGCAGTTCTTC
>TRBV7-2|NA|TRBJ1-6|TRBD1
CASSRYGTANSPLHF
TGTGCCAGCAGCCGGTACGGGACAGCAAATTCACCCCTCCACTTT
>TRBV4-1|NA|TRBJ2-3|TRBD2
CASSQDGLAGRSDTQYF
TGCGCCAGCAGCCAAGACGGACTAGCGGGGAGGTCGGATACGCAGTATTTT
>TRBV28|NA|TRBJ1-6|TRBD1
CASRRGPHSSYNSPLHF
TGTGCCAGCCGAAGGGGGCCTCACTCCTCCTATAATTCACCCCTCCACTTT
>TRBV7-8|NA|TRBJ2-5|NA
CASSFRDWLARETQYF
TGTGCCAGCAGCTTCCGTGACTGGCTAGCGAGAGAGACCCAGTACTTC
>TRBV7-6|medium-sized|TRBJ1-5|NA
CASGQINQPQHF
TGTGCCAGCGGACAGATCAATCAGCCCCAGCATTTT
>TRBV7-6|NA|TRBJ2-3|TRBD2
CASSQRGSTDTQYF
TGTGCCAGCAGCCAGCGGGGAAGCACAGATACGCAGTATTTT
>TRBV30|NA|TRBJ1-6|NA
CAWSGGQDNSPLHF
TGTGCCTGGAGTGGGGGACAAGATAATTCACCCCTCCACTTT
>TRBV6-1|once|TRBJ2-3|NA
CASSEDTGHTDTQYF
TGTGCCAGCAGTGAAGATACGGGACACACAGATACGCAGTATTTT
>TRBV9|NA|TRBJ2-3|TRBD2
CASSVGTSGDSYTDTQYF
TGTGCCAGCAGCGTAGGGACTAGCGGGGATAGTTACACAGATACGCAGTATTTT